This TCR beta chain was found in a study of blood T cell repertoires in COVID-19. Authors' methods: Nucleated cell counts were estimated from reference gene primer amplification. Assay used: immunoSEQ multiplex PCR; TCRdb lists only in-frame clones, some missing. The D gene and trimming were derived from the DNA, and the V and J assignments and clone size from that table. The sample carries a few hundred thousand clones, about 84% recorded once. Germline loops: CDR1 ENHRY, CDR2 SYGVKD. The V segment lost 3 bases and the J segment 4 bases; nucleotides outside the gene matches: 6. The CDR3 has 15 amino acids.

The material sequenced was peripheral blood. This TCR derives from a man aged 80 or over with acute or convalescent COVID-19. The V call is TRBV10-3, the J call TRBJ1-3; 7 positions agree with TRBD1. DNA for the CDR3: TGTGCCATCAGTGACTGGCAGGGGGACGGAAACACCATATATTTT. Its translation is CAISDWQGDGNTIYF.